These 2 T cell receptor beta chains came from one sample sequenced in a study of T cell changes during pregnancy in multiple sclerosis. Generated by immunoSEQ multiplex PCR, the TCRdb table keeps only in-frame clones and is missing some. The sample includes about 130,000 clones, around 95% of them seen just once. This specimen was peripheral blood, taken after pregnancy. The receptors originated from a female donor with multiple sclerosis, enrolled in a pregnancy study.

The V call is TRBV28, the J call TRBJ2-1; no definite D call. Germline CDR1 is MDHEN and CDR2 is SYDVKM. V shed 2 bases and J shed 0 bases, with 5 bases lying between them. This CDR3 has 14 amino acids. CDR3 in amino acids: CASSLDNSYNEQFF. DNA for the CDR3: TGTGCCAGCAGTTTAGACAACTCCTACAATGAGCAGTTCTTC.

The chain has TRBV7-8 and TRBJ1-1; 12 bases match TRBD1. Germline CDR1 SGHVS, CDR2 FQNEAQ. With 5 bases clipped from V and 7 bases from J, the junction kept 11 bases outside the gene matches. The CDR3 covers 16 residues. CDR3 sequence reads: CASSPHPGQGASEAFF. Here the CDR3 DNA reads TGTGCCAGCAGCCCCCACCCGGGACAGGGGGCGAGTGAAGCTTTCTTT.